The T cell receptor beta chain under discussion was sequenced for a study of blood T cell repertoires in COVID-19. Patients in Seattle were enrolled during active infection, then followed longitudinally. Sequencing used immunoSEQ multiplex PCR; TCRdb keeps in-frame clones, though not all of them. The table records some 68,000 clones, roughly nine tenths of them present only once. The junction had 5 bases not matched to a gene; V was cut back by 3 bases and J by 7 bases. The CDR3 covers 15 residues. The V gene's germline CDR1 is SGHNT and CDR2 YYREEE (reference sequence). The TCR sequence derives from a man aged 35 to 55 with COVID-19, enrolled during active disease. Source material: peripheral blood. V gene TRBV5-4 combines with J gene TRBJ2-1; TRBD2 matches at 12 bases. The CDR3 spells CASSSGLAGWNEQFF. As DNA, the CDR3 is TGTGCCAGCAGCTCGGGACTAGCGGGTTGGAATGAGCAGTTCTTC.